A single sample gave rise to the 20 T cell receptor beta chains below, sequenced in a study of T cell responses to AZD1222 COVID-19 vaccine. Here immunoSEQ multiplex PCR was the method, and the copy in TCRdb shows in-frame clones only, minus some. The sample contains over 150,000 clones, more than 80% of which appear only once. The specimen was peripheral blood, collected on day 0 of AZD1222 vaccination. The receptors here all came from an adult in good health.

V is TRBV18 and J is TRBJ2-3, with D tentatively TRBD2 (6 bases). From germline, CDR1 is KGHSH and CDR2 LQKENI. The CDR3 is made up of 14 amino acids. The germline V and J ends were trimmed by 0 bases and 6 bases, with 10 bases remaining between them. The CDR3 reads CASSPPSGPDTQYF. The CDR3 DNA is TGTGCCAGCTCACCACCTAGCGGCCCGGATACGCAGTATTTT.

The CDR3 sequence: CASSLGTSGSYEQFF. In nucleotides, the CDR3 is TGTGCCAGCAGTTTAGGGACTAGCGGGAGCTATGAGCAGTTCTTC. This chain links TRBV28 with TRBJ2-1, with 14 bases aligning to TRBD2. CDR3 length: 15 amino acids. Germline lookup yields CDR1 MDHEN and CDR2 SYDVKM. The ends lost 2 bases at V and 8 bases at J; junction bases unmatched: 2.

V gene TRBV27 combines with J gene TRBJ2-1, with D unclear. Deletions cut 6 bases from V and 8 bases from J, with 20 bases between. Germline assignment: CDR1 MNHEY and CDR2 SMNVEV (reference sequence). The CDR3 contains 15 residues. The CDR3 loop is CASRPRSQLGHEQFF. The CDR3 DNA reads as TGTGCCAGCAGACCTAGATCCCAGTTGGGTCATGAGCAGTTCTTC.

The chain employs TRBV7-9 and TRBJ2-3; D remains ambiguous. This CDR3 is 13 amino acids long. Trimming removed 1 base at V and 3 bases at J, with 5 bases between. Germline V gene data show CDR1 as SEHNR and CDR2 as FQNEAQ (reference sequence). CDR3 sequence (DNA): TGTGCCAGCAGCTTAGATTCAACAGATACGCAGTATTTT. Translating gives CASSLDSTDTQYF.

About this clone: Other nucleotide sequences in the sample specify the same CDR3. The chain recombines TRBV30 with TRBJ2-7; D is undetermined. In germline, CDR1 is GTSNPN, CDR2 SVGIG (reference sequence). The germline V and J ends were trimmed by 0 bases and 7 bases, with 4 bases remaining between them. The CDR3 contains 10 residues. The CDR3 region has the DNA TGTGCCTGGAGTGTGAAGGAGCAGTACTTC. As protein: CAWSVKEQYF.

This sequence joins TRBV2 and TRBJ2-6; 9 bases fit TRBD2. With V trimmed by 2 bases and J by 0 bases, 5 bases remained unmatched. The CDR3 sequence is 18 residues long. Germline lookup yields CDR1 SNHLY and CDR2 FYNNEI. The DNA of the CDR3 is TGTGCCAGCAGTGAATTTAGCGGGGGCCGCTCTGGGGCCAACGTCCTGACTTTC. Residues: CASSEFSGGRSGANVLTF.

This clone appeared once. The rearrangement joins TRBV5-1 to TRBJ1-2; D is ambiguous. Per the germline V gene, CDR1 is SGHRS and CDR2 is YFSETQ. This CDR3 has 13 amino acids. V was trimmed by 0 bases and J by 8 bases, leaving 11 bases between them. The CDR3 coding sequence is TGCGCCAGCAGCTTGGGGGAAGTGGGAGGCTACACCTTC. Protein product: CASSLGEVGGYTF. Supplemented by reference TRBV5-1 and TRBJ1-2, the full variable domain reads KAGVTQTPRYLIKTRGQQVTLSCSPISGHRSVSWYQQTPGQGLQFLFEYFSETQRNKGNFPGRFSGRQFSNSRSEMNVSTLELGDSALYLCASSLGEVGGYTFGSGTRLTVV.

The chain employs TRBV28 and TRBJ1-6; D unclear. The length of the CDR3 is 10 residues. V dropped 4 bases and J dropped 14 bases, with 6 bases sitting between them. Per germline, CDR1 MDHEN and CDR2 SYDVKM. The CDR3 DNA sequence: TGTGCCAGCAGTTCTCGAACCCTCCACTTT. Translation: CASSSRTLHF.

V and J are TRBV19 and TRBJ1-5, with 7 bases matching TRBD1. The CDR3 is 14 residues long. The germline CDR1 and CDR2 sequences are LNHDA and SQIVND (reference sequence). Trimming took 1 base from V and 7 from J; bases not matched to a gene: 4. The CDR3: CASSIATGSQPQHF. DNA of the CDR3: TGTGCCAGTAGTATAGCGACAGGGAGCCAGCCCCAGCATTTT.

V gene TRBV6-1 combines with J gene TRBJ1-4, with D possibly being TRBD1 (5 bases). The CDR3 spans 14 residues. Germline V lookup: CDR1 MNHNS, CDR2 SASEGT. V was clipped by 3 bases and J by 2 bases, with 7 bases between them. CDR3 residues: CASSETVTNEKLFF. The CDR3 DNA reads TGTGCCAGCAGTGAGACAGTTACTAATGAAAAACTGTTTTTT.

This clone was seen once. The CDR3 region is CASSIDGVSGRVREQYF. Written as DNA, the CDR3 is TGTGCCAGTAGTATAGATGGAGTGAGCGGGAGAGTTCGCGAGCAGTACTTC. The rearrangement uses TRBV19 and TRBJ2-7; 8 bases match TRBD2. The trim removed 0 bases at V and 6 bases at J, leaving 13 bases unmatched. The CDR3 loop spans 17 amino acids. Germline V gene data show CDR1 as LNHDA and CDR2 as SQIVND (reference sequence).

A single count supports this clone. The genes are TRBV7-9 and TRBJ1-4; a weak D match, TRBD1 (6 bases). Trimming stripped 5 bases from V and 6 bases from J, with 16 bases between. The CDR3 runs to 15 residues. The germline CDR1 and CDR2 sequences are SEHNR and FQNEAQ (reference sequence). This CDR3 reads CASSGPGTGHEKLFF. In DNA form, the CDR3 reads TGTGCCAGCAGCGGACCGGGAACAGGGCATGAAAAACTGTTTTTT.

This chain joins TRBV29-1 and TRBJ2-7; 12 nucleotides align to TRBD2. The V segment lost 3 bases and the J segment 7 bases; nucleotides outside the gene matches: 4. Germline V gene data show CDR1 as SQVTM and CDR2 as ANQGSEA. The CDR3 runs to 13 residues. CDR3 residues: CSVESLAGGEQYF. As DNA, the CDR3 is TGCAGCGTTGAGAGCCTAGCGGGAGGGGAGCAGTACTTC.

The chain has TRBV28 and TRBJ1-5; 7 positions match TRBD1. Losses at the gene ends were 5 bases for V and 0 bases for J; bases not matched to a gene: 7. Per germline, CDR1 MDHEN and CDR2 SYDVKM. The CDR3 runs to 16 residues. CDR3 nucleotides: TGTGCCAGCAGTAGGGACAGAGATTATAGCAATCAGCCCCAGCATTTT. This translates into CASSRDRDYSNQPQHF.

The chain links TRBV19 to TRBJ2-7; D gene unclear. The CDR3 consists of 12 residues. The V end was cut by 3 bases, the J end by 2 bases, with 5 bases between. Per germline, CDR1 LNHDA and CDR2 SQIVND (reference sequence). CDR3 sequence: CASSMSTYEQYF. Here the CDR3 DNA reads TGTGCCAGTAGTATGAGTACCTACGAGCAGTACTTC. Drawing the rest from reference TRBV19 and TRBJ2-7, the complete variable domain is DGGITQSPKYLFRKEGQNVTLSCEQNLNHDAMYWYRQDPGQGLRLIYYSQIVNDFQKGDIAEGYSVSREKKESFPLTVTSAQKNPTAFYLCASSMSTYEQYFGPGTRLTVT.

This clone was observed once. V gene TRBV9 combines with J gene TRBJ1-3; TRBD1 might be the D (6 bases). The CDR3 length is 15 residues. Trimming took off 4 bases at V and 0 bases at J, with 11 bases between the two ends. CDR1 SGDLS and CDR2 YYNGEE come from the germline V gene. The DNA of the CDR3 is TGTGCCAGCAGCTCGCGGGACAACTCTGGAAACACCATATATTTT. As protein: CASSSRDNSGNTIYF.

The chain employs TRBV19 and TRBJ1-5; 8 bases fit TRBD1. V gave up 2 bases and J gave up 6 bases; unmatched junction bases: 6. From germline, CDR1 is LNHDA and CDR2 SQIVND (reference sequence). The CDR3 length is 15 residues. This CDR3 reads CASSILGTGTQPQHF. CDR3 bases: TGTGCCAGTAGTATATTGGGGACAGGCACTCAGCCCCAGCATTTT. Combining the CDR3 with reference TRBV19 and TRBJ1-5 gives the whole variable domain DGGITQSPKYLFRKEGQNVTLSCEQNLNHDAMYWYRQDPGQGLRLIYYSQIVNDFQKGDIAEGYSVSREKKESFPLTVTSAQKNPTAFYLCASSILGTGTQPQHFGDGTRLSIL.

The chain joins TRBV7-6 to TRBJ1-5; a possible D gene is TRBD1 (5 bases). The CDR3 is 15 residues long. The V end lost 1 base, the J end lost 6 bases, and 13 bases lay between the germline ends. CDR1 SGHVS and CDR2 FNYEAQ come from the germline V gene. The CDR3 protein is CASSLGVSGTQPQHF. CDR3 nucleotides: TGTGCCAGCAGCTTAGGTGTGTCAGGGACTCAGCCCCAGCATTTT.

This chain's CDR3 is CASSTDRASGNTIYF. The CDR3 bases are TGCGCCAGCAGCACCGACAGAGCCTCTGGAAACACCATATATTTT. This rearrangement joins TRBV4-3 to TRBJ1-3; D may be TRBD1 (5 bases). V lost 5 bases, J lost 0 bases, and 11 bases lay in between. The germline CDR1 and CDR2 sequences are LGHNA and YSLEER. The CDR3 loop spans 15 amino acids.

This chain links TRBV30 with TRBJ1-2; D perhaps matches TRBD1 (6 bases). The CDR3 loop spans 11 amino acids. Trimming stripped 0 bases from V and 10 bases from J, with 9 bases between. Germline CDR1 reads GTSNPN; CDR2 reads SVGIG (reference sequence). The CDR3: CAWSVGGDYTF. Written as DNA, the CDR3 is TGTGCCTGGAGTGTAGGGGGTGACTACACCTTC.